This TCR beta chain was identified in a study of T cell responses to AZD1222 COVID-19 vaccine. The data were produced by immunoSEQ multiplex PCR, yet TCRdb's version contains in-frame clones alone and is incomplete. Of 150,000 or so clones in the sample, more than 85% were seen once. This receptor was obtained from an adult who had recovered from COVID-19. The source was peripheral blood, collected after recovery from COVID-19.

DNA for the CDR3: TGTGCCAGCAGCCAGTACAGGGGCGGGAATCAGCCCCAGCATTTT. It translates to CASSQYRGGNQPQHF. V gene TRBV7-2 combines with J gene TRBJ1-5; 7 positions agree with TRBD1. The CDR3 length is 15 residues. V lost 5 bases and J lost 4; bases outside the gene matches: 8. The germline V gene has CDR1 SGHTA and CDR2 FQGNSA.